This T cell receptor beta chain was captured by sequencing in a study of blood T cell repertoires in COVID-19. Background on the study: T cells, B-cell-depleted T cells, or PBMCs supplied cDNA or gDNA.

Germline V CDR1 and CDR2: ENHRY, SYGVKD. The V and J ends lost 9 bases and 4 bases, in that order; junction bases with no gene match: 5. The CDR3 is made up of 12 amino acids. Seattle's enrolled individuals joined amid active infection and were then monitored longitudinally. Methods used by the authors: Amplification of reference gene primers was used by the study to estimate nucleated cell counts. Sequenced by immunoSEQ multiplex PCR; TCRdb stores in-frame clones only, minus some. That table gives V, J and clone size, and the DNA gave D and trimming. The table lists 250,000 to 400,000 clones, approximately 90% of them singletons.

The sequencing sample was made of peripheral blood. This chain links TRBV10-3 with TRBJ1-2; 7 nucleotides match TRBD1. This clonotype originated in a woman in her thirties with COVID-19, enrolled during active disease. The chain's CDR3 is CAINRGLYGYTF. As DNA, the CDR3 is TGTGCCATTAACAGGGGACTCTATGGCTACACCTTC.